This T cell receptor beta chain derives from a study of CD8+ T cells in alopecia areata. The ends were cut back, 6 bases at V and 2 bases at J, with 13 bases in the middle. The CDR3 extends over 14 amino acids. Germline CDR1 reads LNHDA; CDR2 reads SQIVND (reference sequence). Treatment: oral pan-JAK inhibitor, 5-10 mg twice daily. Peripheral blood samples and lesional scalp punch biopsies were obtained from alopecia areata patients. The authors extracted RNA and reverse transcribed it into cDNA as the sequencing template. Profiled with immunoSEQ multiplex PCR; TCRdb holds only in-frame clones, not every one. The repertoire includes some 200,000 clones, about 62% of them detected once, and more than 5.5% sits in the top ten.

The sequence was collected from a human donor with alopecia areata. Here the sequenced sample was CD4+ T cells sorted from blood, taken at week 24, from a patient treated with tofacitinib. The gene calls are TRBV19 and TRBJ1-1; D unresolved. CDR3 sequence: CASRALGENTEAFF. CDR3 in DNA: TGTGCCAGTAGGGCACTGGGAGAAAACACTGAAGCTTTCTTT.